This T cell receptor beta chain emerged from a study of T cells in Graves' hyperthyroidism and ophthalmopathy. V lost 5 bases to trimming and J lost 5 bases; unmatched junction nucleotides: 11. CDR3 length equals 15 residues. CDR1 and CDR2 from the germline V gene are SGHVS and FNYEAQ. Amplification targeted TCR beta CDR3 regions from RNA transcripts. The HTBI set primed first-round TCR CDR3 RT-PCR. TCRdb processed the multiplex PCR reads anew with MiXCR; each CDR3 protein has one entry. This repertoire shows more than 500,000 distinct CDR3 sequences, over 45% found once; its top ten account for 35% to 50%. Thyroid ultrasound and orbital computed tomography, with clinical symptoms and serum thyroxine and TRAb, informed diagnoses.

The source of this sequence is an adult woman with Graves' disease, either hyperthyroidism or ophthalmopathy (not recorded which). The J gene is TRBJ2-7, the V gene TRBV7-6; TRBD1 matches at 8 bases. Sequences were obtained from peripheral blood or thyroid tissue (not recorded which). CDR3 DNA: TGTGCCAGCAGCCCCTTTGCGCAGGGGGCCCACGAGCAGTACTTC. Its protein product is CASSPFAQGAHEQYF.